This T cell receptor (beta chain) was observed in a study of cytomegalovirus exposure and HLA in healthy donors. Study background: As an earlier analysis found, around 200 million T cells yielded about 120 million unique TCR beta sequences.

Overall study findings and caveats: A link between a missense DCLRE1C variant and TCR beta V- and J-gene trimming emerged from a later analysis. Later analysis showed TCR association rates varying by HLA locus, highest for DRB1 and lowest for HLA-C. Several of the most significant clusters appeared, in a later analysis, to be linked to common viral pathogens.

On this clone itself: The antigen is not known.

The PCR employed 60 Vbeta primers together with 13 Jbeta primers. Repertoires were generated with immunoSEQ multiplex PCR, while TCRdb's copy carries only in-frame clones and drops some. Of approximately 280,000 clones in the sample, about 90% are singletons; the top ten hold approximately 2%. The TCR comes from a woman under 30 in good health and CMV-seronegative. Sequencing was carried out using PBMCs.

CDR3: CASAGNYGYTF. The CDR3 DNA sequence: TGTGCCAGCGCCGGGAACTATGGCTACACCTTC. V usage is TRBV2 and J usage is TRBJ1-2; D remains unclear. This CDR3 is 11 amino acids long. CDR1 is SNHLY and CDR2 is FYNNEI in the germline V gene. The germline V and J ends were trimmed by 8 bases and 2 bases, with 6 bases remaining between them. Looking up the rest from reference TRBV2 and TRBJ1-2 gives the full variable domain: EPEVTQTPSHQVTQMGQEVILRCVPISNHLYFYWYRQILGQKVEFLVSFYNNEISEKSEIFDDQFSVERPDGSNFTLKIRSTKLEDSAMYFCASAGNYGYTFGSGTRLTVV.